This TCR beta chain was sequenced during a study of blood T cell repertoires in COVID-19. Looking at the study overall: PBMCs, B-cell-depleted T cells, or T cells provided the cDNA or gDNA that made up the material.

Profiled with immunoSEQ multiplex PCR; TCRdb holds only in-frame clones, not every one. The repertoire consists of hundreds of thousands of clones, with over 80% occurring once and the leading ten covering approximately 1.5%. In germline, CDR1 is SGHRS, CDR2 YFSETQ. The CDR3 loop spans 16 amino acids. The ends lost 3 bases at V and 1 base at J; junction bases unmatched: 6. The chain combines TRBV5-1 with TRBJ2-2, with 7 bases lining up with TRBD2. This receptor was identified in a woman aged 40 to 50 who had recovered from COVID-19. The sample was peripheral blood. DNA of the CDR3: TGCGCCAGCAGCTCGAAGGGACTACAGAACACCGGGGAGCTGTTTTTT. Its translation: CASSSKGLQNTGELFF. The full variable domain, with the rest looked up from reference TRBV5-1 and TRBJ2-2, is KAGVTQTPRYLIKTRGQQVTLSCSPISGHRSVSWYQQTPGQGLQFLFEYFSETQRNKGNFPGRFSGRQFSNSRSEMNVSTLELGDSALYLCASSSKGLQNTGELFFGEGSRLTVL.